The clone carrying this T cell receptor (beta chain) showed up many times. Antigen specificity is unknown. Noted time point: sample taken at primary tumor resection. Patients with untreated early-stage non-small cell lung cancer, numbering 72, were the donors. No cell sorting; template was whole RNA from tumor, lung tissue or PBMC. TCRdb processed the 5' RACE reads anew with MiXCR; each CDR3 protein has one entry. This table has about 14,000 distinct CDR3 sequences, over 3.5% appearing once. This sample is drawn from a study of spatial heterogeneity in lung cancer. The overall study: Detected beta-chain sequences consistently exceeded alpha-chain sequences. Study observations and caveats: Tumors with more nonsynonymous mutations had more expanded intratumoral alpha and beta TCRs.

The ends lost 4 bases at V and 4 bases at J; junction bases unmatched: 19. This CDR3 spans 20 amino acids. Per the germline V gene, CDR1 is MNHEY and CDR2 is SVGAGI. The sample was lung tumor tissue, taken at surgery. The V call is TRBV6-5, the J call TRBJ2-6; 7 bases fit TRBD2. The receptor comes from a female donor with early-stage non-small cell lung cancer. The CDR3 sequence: CASSSVEGWLGGYGANVLTF. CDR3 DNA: TGTGCCAGCAGTTCCGTGGAGGGTTGGTTGGGAGGGTACGGGGCCAACGTCCTGACTTTC.